Presented here are 7 T cell receptor beta chains from one specimen sequenced in a study of cytomegalovirus exposure and HLA in healthy donors. Amplification used 60 Vbeta primers and 13 Jbeta primers. TCRdb's table, derived via immunoSEQ multiplex PCR, lists solely in-frame clones and lacks some. This sample has about 160,000 clones, with over 75% found just once. Material: PBMCs. These receptor sequences come from a woman aged 45-65 years in good health and CMV-seropositive.

The chain carries TRBV5-1 and TRBJ2-5; a weak D match, TRBD1 (6 bases). Germline lookup yields CDR1 SGHRS and CDR2 YFSETQ. V dropped 1 base and J dropped 1 base, with 8 bases sitting between them. CDR3 length equals 14 residues. CDR3 region: CASSLQGSQETQYF. In DNA, the CDR3 is TGCGCCAGCAGCTTGCAGGGGTCCCAAGAGACCCAGTACTTC.

This rearrangement joins TRBV5-1 to TRBJ1-1, with D tentatively TRBD1 (5 bases). Trimming removed 0 bases from V and 1 base from J, with 10 bases in between. The V gene's germline CDR1 is SGHRS and CDR2 YFSETQ. CDR3 size: 15 residues. For the CDR3, the DNA is TGCGCCAGCAGCTTGGACACCCAGGGGAACACTGAAGCTTTCTTT. Residues: CASSLDTQGNTEAFF.

The chain uses TRBV4-1 and TRBJ1-2; D remains unclear. This CDR3 has 13 amino acids. Per germline, CDR1 MGHRA and CDR2 YSYEKL. Trimming cost V 0 bases and J 7 bases, with 9 bases left between them. The CDR3 sequence is CASSQDLGRGYTF. As DNA, the CDR3 is TGCGCCAGCAGCCAAGATCTAGGTCGTGGCTACACCTTC.

V usage is TRBV28 and J usage is TRBJ2-7, with 7 bases matching TRBD1. The CDR3 has 15 amino acids. The germline V gene encodes CDR1 MDHEN and CDR2 SYDVKM. The V gene end was trimmed by 5 bases and the J gene end by 4 bases; junction bases not matched to a gene: 11. CDR3 bases: TGTGCCAGCAGTATACGGGGCCTGACAGGGTACGAGCAGTACTTC. It yields the protein CASSIRGLTGYEQYF. The full variable domain, its missing parts supplied by reference TRBV28 and TRBJ2-7, is DVKVTQSSRYLVKRTGEKVFLECVQDMDHENMFWYRQDPGLGLRLIYFSYDVKMKEKGDIPEGYSVSREKKERFSLILESASTNQTSMYLCASSIRGLTGYEQYFGPGTRLTVT.

This clone has just one count. This sequence joins TRBV30 and TRBJ2-1; TRBD2 matches 8 bases. This CDR3 comprises 15 residues. The junction had 6 bases not matched to a gene; V was cut back by 0 bases and J by 5 bases. Looked up from germline, CDR1 is GTSNPN and CDR2 is SVGIG (reference sequence). The CDR3 sequence: CAWSVMGAGDNEQFF. The DNA of the CDR3 is TGTGCCTGGAGTGTCATGGGAGCGGGGGACAATGAGCAGTTCTTC.

The chain recombines TRBV10-2 with TRBJ1-2; no reliable D call. The V end lost 0 bases, the J end lost 4 bases, and 9 bases lay between the germline ends. CDR3 length equals 14 residues. The germline CDR1 and CDR2 sequences are WSHSY and SAAADI. The CDR3 is CASSESKGSYGYTF. CDR3 DNA sequence: TGCGCCAGCAGTGAGTCGAAAGGGAGCTATGGCTACACCTTC.

V is TRBV2 and J is TRBJ1-2, with 7 bases that match TRBD1. The V segment lost 3 bases and the J segment 4 bases; nucleotides outside the gene matches: 14. The CDR3 sequence is 17 residues long. The germline CDR1 and CDR2 sequences are SNHLY and FYNNEI. The CDR3 reads CASSEGRSRGQAYGYTF. The CDR3 DNA sequence: TGTGCCAGCAGTGAGGGGAGGTCAAGGGGGCAGGCCTATGGCTACACCTTC.